This T cell receptor beta chain was retrieved from a study of blood T cell repertoires in COVID-19. Whole-study context: Sites in the United States, Italy and Spain provided acute and convalescent COVID-19 samples. PBMCs, B-cell-depleted T cells, or T cells provided the cDNA or gDNA that made up the material.

Germline values: CDR1 SGHNT, CDR2 YYREEE (reference sequence). V lost 7 bases and J 6 bases, leaving 16 bases between the germline ends. The CDR3 is 13 residues long. Study processing details: Quantification of nucleated cells was approximated via reference gene primer amplification. The method was immunoSEQ multiplex PCR; TCRdb's version includes in-frame clones alone and lacks a portion of them. The V and J calls and clone size are taken from that table; D and trimming were inferred from the DNA. The data show over 200,000 clones, about 85% seen once. The receptor comes from a man in his forties with acute or convalescent COVID-19. Sequences were obtained from peripheral blood. V usage is TRBV5-4 and J usage is TRBJ1-1; perhaps TRBD1 as D (5 bases). CDR3 DNA: TGTGCCAGCGCAAATTCAGGGTCCCCTGAAGCTTTCTTT. Translated, it gives CASANSGSPEAFF.